The next 14 T cell receptor beta chains were all read from a single sample in a study of T cells in Graves' hyperthyroidism and ophthalmopathy. TCR beta CDR3 regions were amplified from RNA. The TCR CDR3 first-round RT-PCR relied on the HTBI primer set. Each CDR3 protein is one row after TCRdb ran MiXCR on the multiplex PCR reads. The table has 610,000 or so distinct CDR3 sequences, more than 45% seen once. Sequencing used peripheral blood or thyroid tissue (not recorded which). Every receptor here comes from a woman between 18 and 30 years old with Graves' hyperthyroidism.

This clonotype was seen a handful of times. The gene calls are TRBV29-1 and TRBJ2-7, with a possible D match to TRBD1 (6 bases). The J call may be incorrect, as the DNA end agrees better with TRBJ2-1. CDR1 is SQVTM, CDR2 ANQGSEA, per germline. This CDR3 spans 12 amino acids. CDR3 sequence: CSVEWQGNEQFF. CDR3 sequence (DNA): TGCAGCGTTGAATGGCAGGGGAATGAGCAGTTCTTC.

The chain is built from TRBV27 and TRBJ1-1; 9 bases agree with TRBD1. V was pared by 2 bases and J by 0 bases, with 7 bases of the junction left unmatched. CDR3 length: 17 amino acids. CDR1 is MNHEY and CDR2 is SMNVEV in the germline V gene (reference sequence). Here the CDR3 reads CASSLRDRDFMNTEAFF. The CDR3 coding sequence is TGTGCCAGCAGTTTAAGGGACAGGGACTTCATGAACACTGAAGCTTTCTTT.

The chain uses TRBV14 and TRBJ2-5; a possible D gene is TRBD1 (6 bases). Trimming removed 0 bases from V and 7 bases from J, with 15 bases in between. CDR3 length equals 15 residues. Germline loops: CDR1 SGHDN, CDR2 FVKESK. DNA for the CDR3: TGTGCCAGCAGCCAAGATTCGGGACATGTAAGGACCCAGTACTTC. It translates to CASSQDSGHVRTQYF. The whole variable domain, remainder taken from reference TRBV14 and TRBJ2-5, is EAGVTQFPSHSVIEKGQTVTLRCDPISGHDNLYWYRRVMGKEIKFLLHFVKESKQDESGMPNNRFLAERTGGTYSTLKVQPAELEDSGVYFCASSQDSGHVRTQYFGPGTRLLVL.

Note on this clonotype: Being one base from a much bigger clone, this may be a read error. This chain links TRBV4-3 with TRBJ2-7; possibly TRBD1 or TRBD2 for D (5 bases each). The CDR3 is 15 residues long. Between the trimmed V and J ends, which lost 0 bases and 2 bases, there was a span of 11 bases. Germline V gene lookup returns CDR1 LGHNA and CDR2 YSLEER. The DNA for the CDR3 is TGCGCCAGCAGCCAAGATTACAGGAGGCCCTACGAGCAGTACTTC. It yields the protein CASSQDYRRPYEQYF.

The chain has TRBV29-1 and TRBJ2-5; D possibly corresponds to TRBD1 (6 bases). This CDR3 has 13 residues. The germline gives CDR1 SQVTM, CDR2 ANQGSEA. The V end was cut by 8 bases, the J end by 2 bases, with 15 bases between. CDR3 nucleotide sequence: TGCAGCAGCCAAGCCGGGACACAAGAGACCCAGTACTTC. This encodes CSSQAGTQETQYF.

The chain carries TRBV10-3 and TRBJ2-7; a weak D match, TRBD2 (6 bases). CDR3 length: 15 amino acids. The germline V gene has CDR1 ENHRY and CDR2 SYGVKD. Between the trimmed V and J ends, which lost 7 bases and 1 base, there was a span of 17 bases. The CDR3 DNA reads TGTGCCATCACGCCTGACGCGGGAACGTCCTACGAGCAGTACTTC. This gives the protein CAITPDAGTSYEQYF.

CDR3 region: CASSRASRTGELFF. Written as DNA, the CDR3 is TGTGCCAGCAGTCGGGCTAGCAGAACCGGGGAGCTGTTTTTT. The chain couples TRBV6-1 to TRBJ2-2; TRBD2 might be the D (5 bases). The CDR3 totals 14 residues. Trimming pared 5 bases from V and 5 bases from J, leaving 12 bases between. The germline gives CDR1 MNHNS, CDR2 SASEGT.

The chain uses TRBV5-4 and TRBJ1-2; 9 bases align to TRBD1. Looked up from germline, CDR1 is SGHNT and CDR2 is YYREEE (reference sequence). The junction had 12 bases not matched to a gene; V was cut back by 6 bases and J by 6 bases. The length of the CDR3 is 15 residues. The chain's CDR3 is CASTKGQGYSHGYTF. CDR3 in DNA: TGTGCCAGCACCAAGGGACAGGGTTATTCGCATGGCTACACCTTC.

The table lists this clonotype with many counts. V and J are TRBV2 and TRBJ1-2; D remains unclear. Between the trimmed V and J ends, which lost 1 base and 7 bases, there was a span of 13 bases. Per germline, CDR1 SNHLY and CDR2 FYNNEI. This CDR3 spans 14 amino acids. CDR3 sequence (DNA): TGTGCCAGCAGTGAAGGCTTAGGTGTGACTGGCTACACCTTC. Translated, it gives CASSEGLGVTGYTF.

V usage is TRBV20-1 and J usage is TRBJ1-6; 8 bases are shared with TRBD1. This CDR3 has 14 amino acids. Germline CDR1 reads DFQATT; CDR2 reads SNEGSKA (reference sequence). With V trimmed by 2 bases and J by 7 bases, 4 bases remained unmatched. The CDR3 coding sequence is TGCAGTGCTAGAAGGACAGGGATGAATTCACCCCTCCACTTT. This translates into CSARRTGMNSPLHF.

This clonotype occurred many times. The chain combines TRBV27 with TRBJ2-7; 10 bases align to TRBD2. The ends lost 10 bases at V and 3 bases at J; junction bases unmatched: 6. The CDR3 extends over 13 amino acids. The germline V gene encodes CDR1 MNHEY and CDR2 SMNVEV (reference sequence). CDR3 in DNA: TGTGCCACCAGGCCTAGCGGGAGCTACGAGCAGTACTTC. It is translated as CATRPSGSYEQYF.

The table lists this clonotype with many counts. The chain has TRBV7-9 and TRBJ1-5; no clear D. The CDR3 is made up of 13 amino acids. CDR1 SEHNR and CDR2 FQNEAQ come from the germline V gene (reference sequence). V lost 3 bases to trimming and J lost 5 bases, with 8 bases between them. The CDR3 DNA sequence: TGTGCCAGCAGCTTGAGGAATGATCAGCCCCAGCATTTT. Protein product: CASSLRNDQPQHF.

This clonotype was seen ten or more times. The CDR3 nucleotides are TGTGCCAGTAGTATACGGTTAATAGGATCCGAAGCTTTCTTT. This sequence encodes CASSIRLIGSEAFF. The chain combines TRBV19 with TRBJ1-1; unclear D gene. The CDR3 has 14 amino acids. Deletions cut 2 bases from V and 8 bases from J, with 15 bases between. The germline gives CDR1 LNHDA, CDR2 SQIVND (reference sequence).

The chain couples TRBV18 to TRBJ1-6; 7 bases line up with TRBD1. Germline V gene lookup returns CDR1 KGHSH and CDR2 LQKENI. This CDR3 contains 15 residues. After removal of 3 bases from V and 13 bases from J, the junction contained 12 bases not matched to a gene. The CDR3 loop reads CASSPTGAVVYPLHF. CDR3 in DNA: TGTGCCAGCTCACCTACAGGGGCGGTCGTTTATCCCCTCCACTTT.